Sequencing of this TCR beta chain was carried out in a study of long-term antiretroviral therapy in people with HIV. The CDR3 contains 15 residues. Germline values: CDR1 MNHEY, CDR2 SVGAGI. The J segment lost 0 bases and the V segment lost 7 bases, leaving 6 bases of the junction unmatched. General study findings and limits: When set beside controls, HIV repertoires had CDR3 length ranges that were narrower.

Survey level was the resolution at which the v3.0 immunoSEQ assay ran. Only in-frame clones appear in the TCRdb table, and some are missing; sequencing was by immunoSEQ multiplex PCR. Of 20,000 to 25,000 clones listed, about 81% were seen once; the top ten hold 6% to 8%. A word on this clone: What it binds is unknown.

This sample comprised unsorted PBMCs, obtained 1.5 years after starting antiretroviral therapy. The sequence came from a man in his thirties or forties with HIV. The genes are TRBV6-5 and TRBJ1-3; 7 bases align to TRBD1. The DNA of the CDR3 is TGTGCCAGCAAGGCCGGGACAGCCTCTGGAAACACCATATATTTT. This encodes CASKAGTASGNTIYF.